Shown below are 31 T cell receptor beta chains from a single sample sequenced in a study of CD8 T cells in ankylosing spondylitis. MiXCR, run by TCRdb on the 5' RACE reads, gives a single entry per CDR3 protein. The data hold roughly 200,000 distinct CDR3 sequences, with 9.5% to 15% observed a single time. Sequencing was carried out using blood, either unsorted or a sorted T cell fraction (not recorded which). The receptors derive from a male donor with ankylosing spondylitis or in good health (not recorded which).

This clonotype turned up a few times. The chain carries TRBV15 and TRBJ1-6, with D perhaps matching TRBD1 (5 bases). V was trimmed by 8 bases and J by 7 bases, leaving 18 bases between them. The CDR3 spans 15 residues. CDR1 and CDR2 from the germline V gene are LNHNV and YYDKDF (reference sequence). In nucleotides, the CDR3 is TGTGCCACCTCTAAGTACGGGGCTGCCAATTCACCCCTCCACTTT. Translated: CATSKYGAANSPLHF.

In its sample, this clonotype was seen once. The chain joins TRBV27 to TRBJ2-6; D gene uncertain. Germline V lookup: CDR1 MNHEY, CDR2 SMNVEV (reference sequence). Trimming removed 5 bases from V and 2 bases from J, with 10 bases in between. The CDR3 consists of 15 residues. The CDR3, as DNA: TGTGCCAGCAGTCGCGCTCCGGCTGGGGCCAACGTCCTGACTTTC. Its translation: CASSRAPAGANVLTF. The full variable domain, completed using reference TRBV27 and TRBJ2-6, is EAQVTQNPRYLITVTGKKLTVTCSQNMNHEYMSWYRQDPGLGLRQIYYSMNVEVTDKGDVPEGYKVSRKEKRNFPLILESPSPNQTSLYFCASSRAPAGANVLTFGAGSRLTVL.

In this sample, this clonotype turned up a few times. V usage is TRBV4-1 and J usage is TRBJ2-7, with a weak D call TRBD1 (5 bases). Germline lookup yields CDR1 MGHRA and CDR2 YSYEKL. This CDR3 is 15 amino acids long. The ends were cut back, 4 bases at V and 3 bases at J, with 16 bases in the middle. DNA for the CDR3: TGCGCCAGCAGCCTCATCGACAGAACCAACTACGAGCAGTACTTC. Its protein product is CASSLIDRTNYEQYF.

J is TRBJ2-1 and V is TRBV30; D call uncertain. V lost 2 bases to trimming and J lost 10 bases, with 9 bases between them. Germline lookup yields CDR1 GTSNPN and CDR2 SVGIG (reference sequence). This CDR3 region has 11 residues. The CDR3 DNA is TGTGCCTGGAGTAGGGCGAGGGAGCAGTTCTTC. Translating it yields CAWSRAREQFF. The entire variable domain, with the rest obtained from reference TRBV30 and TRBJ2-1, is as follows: SQTIHQWPATLVQPVGSPLSLECTVEGTSNPNLYWYRQAAGRGLQLLFYSVGIGQISSEVPQNLSASRPQDRQFILSSKKLLLSDSGFYLCAWSRAREQFFGPGTRLTVL.

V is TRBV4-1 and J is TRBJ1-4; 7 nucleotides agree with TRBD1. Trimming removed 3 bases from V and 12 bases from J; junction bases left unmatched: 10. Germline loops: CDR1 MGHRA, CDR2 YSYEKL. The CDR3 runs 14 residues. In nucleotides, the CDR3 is TGCGCCAGCAGCCAGGGCAGGGGGGATTTTGAACTGTTTTTT. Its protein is CASSQGRGDFELFF.

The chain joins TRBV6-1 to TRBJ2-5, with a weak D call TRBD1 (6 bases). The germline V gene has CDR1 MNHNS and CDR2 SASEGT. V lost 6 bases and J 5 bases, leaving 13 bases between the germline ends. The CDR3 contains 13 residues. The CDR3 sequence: CASSATGLETQYF. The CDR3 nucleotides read TGTGCCAGCAGCGCCACAGGGCTGGAGACCCAGTACTTC.

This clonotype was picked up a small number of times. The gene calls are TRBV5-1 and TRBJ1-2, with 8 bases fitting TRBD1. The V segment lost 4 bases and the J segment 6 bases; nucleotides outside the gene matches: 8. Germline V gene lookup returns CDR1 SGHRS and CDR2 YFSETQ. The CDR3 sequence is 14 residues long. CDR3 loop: CASSRWTGRNGYTF. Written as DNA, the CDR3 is TGCGCCAGCAGCCGGTGGACAGGGAGGAATGGCTACACCTTC.

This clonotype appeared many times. CDR3 amino acids: CASSQGPVETQYF. CDR3 DNA sequence: TGCGCCAGCAGCCAAGGTCCCGTGGAGACCCAGTACTTC. V gene TRBV4-1 combines with J gene TRBJ2-5, with D unclear. The V end lost 1 base, the J end lost 5 bases, and 8 bases lay between the germline ends. CDR1 and CDR2 from the germline V gene are MGHRA and YSYEKL. The CDR3 totals 13 residues.

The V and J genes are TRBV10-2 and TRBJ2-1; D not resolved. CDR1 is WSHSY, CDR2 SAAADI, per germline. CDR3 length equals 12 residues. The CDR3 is CVSRDRYNEQFF. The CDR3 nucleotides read TGCGTGTCGCGAGATCGGTACAATGAGCAGTTCTTC.

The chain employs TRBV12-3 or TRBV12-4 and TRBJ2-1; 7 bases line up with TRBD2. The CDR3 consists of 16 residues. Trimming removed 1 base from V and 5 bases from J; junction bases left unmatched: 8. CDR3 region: CASSLDGRPLHNEQFF. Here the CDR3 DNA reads TGTGCCAGCAGTTTAGACGGGAGGCCCTTACACAATGAGCAGTTCTTC.

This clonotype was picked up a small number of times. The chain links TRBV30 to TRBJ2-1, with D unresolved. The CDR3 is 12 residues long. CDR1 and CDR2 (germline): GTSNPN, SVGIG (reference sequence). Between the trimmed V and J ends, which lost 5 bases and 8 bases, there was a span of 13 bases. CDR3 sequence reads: CAWAGPTDEQFF. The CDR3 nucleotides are TGTGCCTGGGCCGGGCCGACGGATGAGCAGTTCTTC.

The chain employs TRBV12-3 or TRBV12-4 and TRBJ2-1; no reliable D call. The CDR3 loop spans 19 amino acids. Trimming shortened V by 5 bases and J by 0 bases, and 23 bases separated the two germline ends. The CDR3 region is CASSHSFSAASSSYNEQFF. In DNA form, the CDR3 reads TGTGCCAGCAGTCACAGCTTTTCGGCTGCCAGTAGCTCCTACAATGAGCAGTTCTTC.

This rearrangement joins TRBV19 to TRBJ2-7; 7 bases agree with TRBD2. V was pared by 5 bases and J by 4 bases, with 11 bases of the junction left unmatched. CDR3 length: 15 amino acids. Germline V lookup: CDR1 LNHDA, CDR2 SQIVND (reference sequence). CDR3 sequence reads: CASSVRLALPYEQYF. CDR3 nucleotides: TGTGCCAGTAGTGTCCGACTAGCCCTCCCGTACGAGCAGTACTTC.

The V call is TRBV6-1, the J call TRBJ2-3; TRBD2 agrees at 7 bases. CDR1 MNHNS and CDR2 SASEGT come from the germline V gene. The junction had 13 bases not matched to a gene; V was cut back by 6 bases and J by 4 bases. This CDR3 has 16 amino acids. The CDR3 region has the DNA TGTGCCAGCAGCGCATTGGGGGAGGGCGGCTCAGATACGCAGTATTTT. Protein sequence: CASSALGEGGSDTQYF.

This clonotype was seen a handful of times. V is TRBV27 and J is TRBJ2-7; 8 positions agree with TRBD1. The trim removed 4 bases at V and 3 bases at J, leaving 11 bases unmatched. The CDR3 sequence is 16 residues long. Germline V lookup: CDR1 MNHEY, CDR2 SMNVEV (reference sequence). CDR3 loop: CASSSQRTGTIYEQYF. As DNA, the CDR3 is TGTGCCAGCAGTTCCCAAAGGACAGGGACCATCTACGAGCAGTACTTC.

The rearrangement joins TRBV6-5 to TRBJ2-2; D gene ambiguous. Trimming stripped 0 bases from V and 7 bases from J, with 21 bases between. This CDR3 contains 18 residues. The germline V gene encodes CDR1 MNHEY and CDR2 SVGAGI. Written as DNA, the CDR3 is TGTGCCAGCAGTTACTCGATTTGGCCCGGCCGCTACCTCGGGGAGCTGTTTTTT. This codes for CASSYSIWPGRYLGELFF.

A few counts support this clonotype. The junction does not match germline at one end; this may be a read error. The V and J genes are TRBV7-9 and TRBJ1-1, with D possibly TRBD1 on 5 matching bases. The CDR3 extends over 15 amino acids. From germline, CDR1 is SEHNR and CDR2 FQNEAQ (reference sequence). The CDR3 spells CASSLASGADTEAFF. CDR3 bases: TGTGCCAGCAGCCTAGCGAGTGGGGCGGACACTGAAGCTTTCTTT.

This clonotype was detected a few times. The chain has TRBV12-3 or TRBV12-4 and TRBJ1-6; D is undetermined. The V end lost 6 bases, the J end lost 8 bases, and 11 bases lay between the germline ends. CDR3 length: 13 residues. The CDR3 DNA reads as TGTGCCAGCAGCAGCTCGGGATATTCACCCCTCCACTTT. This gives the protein CASSSSGYSPLHF.

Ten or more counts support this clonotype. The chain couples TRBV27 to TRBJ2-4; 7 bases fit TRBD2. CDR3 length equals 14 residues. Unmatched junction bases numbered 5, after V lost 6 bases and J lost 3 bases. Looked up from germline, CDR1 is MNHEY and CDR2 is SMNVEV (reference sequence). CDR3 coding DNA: TGTGCCAGCAGCCCAGGACTAGGCAAAAACATTCAGTACTTC. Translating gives CASSPGLGKNIQYF.

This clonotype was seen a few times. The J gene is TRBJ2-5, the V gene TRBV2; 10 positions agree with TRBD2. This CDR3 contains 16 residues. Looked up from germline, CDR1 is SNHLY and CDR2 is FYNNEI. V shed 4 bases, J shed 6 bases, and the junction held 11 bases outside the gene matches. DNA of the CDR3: TGTGCCAGCAGTGTCAGCGGGGGGGCATTCGGAAAGACCCAGTACTTC. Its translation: CASSVSGGAFGKTQYF.

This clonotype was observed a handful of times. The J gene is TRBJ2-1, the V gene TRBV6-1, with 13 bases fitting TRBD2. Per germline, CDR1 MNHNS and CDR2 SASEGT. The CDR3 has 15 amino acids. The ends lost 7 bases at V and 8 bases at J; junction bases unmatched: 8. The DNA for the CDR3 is TGTGCCAGCAAGAAACTAGCGGGAGGGACCGATGAGCAGTTCTTC. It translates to CASKKLAGGTDEQFF.

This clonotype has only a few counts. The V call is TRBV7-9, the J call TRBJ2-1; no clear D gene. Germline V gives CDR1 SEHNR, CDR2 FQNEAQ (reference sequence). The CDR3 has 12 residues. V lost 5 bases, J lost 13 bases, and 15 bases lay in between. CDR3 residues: CASSTDRLEQFF. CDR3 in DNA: TGTGCCAGCAGCACCGACCGATTGGAACAGTTCTTC.

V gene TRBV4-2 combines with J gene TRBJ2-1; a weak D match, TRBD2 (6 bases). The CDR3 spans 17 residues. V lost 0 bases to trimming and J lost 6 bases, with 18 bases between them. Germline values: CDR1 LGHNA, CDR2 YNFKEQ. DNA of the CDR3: TGTGCCAGCAGCCAAGATGCTTGGACGGGAGTCTTCAATGAGCAGTTCTTC. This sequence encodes CASSQDAWTGVFNEQFF.

CDR3 amino acids: CASSPRTGSGYTF. The CDR3 bases are TGCGCCAGCAGCCCGAGGACGGGCTCTGGCTACACCTTC. The chain joins TRBV4-1 to TRBJ1-2, with D hard to call. Germline V gene sequence: CDR1 MGHRA, CDR2 YSYEKL. V lost 4 bases to trimming and J lost 7 bases, with 13 bases between them. The CDR3 runs to 13 residues.

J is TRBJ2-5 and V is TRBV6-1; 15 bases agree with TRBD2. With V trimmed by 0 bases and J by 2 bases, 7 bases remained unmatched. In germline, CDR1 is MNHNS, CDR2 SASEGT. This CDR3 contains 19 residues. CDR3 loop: CASSEAPGTSGGSQETQYF. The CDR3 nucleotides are TGTGCCAGCAGTGAAGCCCCCGGGACTAGCGGGGGGTCTCAAGAGACCCAGTACTTC.

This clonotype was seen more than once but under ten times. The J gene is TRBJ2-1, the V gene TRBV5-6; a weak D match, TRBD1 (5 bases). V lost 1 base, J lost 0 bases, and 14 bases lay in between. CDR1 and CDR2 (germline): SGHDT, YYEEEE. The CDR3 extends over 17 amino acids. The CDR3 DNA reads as TGTGCCAGCAGCTTGATTTACGACAGACGCTCCTACAATGAGCAGTTCTTC. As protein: CASSLIYDRRSYNEQFF. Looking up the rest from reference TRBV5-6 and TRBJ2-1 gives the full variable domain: DAGVTQSPTHLIKTRGQQVTLRCSPKSGHDTVSWYQQALGQGPQFIFQYYEEEERQRGNFPDRFSGHQFPNYSSELNVNALLLGDSALYLCASSLIYDRRSYNEQFFGPGTRLTVL.

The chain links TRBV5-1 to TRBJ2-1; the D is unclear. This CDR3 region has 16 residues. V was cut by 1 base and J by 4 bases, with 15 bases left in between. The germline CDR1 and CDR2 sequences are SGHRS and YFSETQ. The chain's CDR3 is CASSLPTSIVYNEQFF. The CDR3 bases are TGCGCCAGCAGCTTGCCGACTTCCATCGTTTACAATGAGCAGTTCTTC.

CDR3 protein: CATSPTGPEQYF. The CDR3 coding sequence is TGTGCCACCAGCCCTACCGGACCCGAGCAGTACTTC. The chain uses TRBV15 and TRBJ2-7; D uncertain. Germline V lookup: CDR1 LNHNV, CDR2 YYDKDF (reference sequence). The CDR3 loop spans 12 amino acids. The V and J ends lost 5 bases and 6 bases respectively, with 11 bases between them.

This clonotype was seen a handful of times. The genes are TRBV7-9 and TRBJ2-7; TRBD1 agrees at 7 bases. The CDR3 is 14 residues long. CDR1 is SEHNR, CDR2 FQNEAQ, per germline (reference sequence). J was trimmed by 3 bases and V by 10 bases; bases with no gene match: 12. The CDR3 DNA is TGTGCCATCCAATCAGGGGGAATTAGCTACGAGCAGTACTTC. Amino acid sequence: CAIQSGGISYEQYF. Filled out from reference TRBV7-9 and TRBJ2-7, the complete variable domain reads DTGVSQNPRHKITKRGQNVTFRCDPISEHNRLYWYRQTLGQGPEFLTYFQNEAQLEKSRLLSDRFSAERPKGSFSTLEIQRTEQGDSAMYLCAIQSGGISYEQYFGPGTRLTVT.

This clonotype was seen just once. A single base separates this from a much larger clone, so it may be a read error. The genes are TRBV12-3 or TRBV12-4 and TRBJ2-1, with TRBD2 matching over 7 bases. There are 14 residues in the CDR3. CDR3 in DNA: TGTGCCAGCAGTGTCAGCGGGGTCTACACTGAGCAGTTCTTC. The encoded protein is CASSVSGVYTEQFF.

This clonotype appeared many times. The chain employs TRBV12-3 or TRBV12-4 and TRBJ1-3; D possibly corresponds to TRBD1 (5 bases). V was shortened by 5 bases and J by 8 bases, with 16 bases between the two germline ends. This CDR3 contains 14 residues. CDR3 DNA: TGTGCCAGCAGTCGAACTCTTACAGGAGACACCATATATTTT. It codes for CASSRTLTGDTIYF.